This T cell receptor beta chain was recovered during a study of technical replicates of blood from a handful of donors. The germline V gene encodes CDR1 SNHLY and CDR2 FYNNEI. The ends lost 1 base at V and 4 bases at J; junction bases unmatched: 3. The CDR3 contains 15 residues. Generated by immunoSEQ multiplex PCR, the TCRdb table keeps only in-frame clones and is missing some. The repertoire holds some 68,000 clones, with 80% to 95% as singletons. This chain uses TRBV2 with TRBJ2-5, with TRBD1 matching over 10 bases. The TCR sequence derives from a human donor in good health. Sample: T cells isolated from PBMCs. The CDR3 nucleotides read TGTGCCAGCAGTGAAGAAGGGACAGGGGTAGAGACCCAGTACTTC. It codes for CASSEEGTGVETQYF.